The clone carrying this T cell receptor beta chain was detected only a few times. Primers for the PCR totalled 60 Vbeta and 13 Jbeta. Using immunoSEQ multiplex PCR, the repertoire was profiled, and TCRdb retains in-frame clones only, with some absent. The data contain some 60,000 clones, around 81% of them singletons. This specimen belongs to a study of cytomegalovirus exposure and HLA in healthy donors. Germline V gives CDR1 PRHDT, CDR2 FYEKMQ (reference sequence). Trimming cost V 6 bases and J 8 bases, with 19 bases left between them. The CDR3 contains 15 residues. The rearrangement joins TRBV13 to TRBJ1-4; D is possibly TRBD1 (5 bases). This clonotype was sampled from a male donor in good health and CMV-seronegative. The sequencing sample was made of PBMCs. The CDR3 DNA sequence: TGTGCCAGCAGACAAGGACACTCGGGGGGGGAAAAACTGTTTTTT. Translated, it gives CASRQGHSGGEKLFF.